The rows below give T cell receptor beta chains drawn from one sample of a study of shared clonotypes between healthy human individuals. The table came from immunoSEQ multiplex PCR; TCRdb's copy has only in-frame clones and leaves some out. The table includes around 560,000 clones, roughly 95% detected once. The sequenced material came from naive CD8+ T cells sorted from blood. The receptors were sampled from a woman between 25 and 40 years old in good health. CDR3s include the opening cysteine and the closing phenylalanine or tryptophan. The D gene is left open where the match is weak. Not all rows give a size; the values are once, few, many and, for expanded clones, a class.

J: TRBJ1-2
size: -
V: TRBV28
length: 16
D: -
CDR3: CASSLPRASPHYGYTF
DNA: TGTGCCAGCAGCTTACCCCGGGCCTCCCCCCACTATGGCTACACCTTC

J: TRBJ2-3
size: -
V: TRBV28
length: 15
D: -
CDR3: CASTQRPGSELAQYF
DNA: TGTGCCAGCACCCAAAGGCCTGGCAGTGAACTAGCGCAGTATTTT

J: TRBJ2-3
size: -
V: TRBV6-1
length: 16
D: -
CDR3: CASSEVVAPSTDTQYF
DNA: TGTGCCAGCAGTGAAGTGGTTGCTCCTAGCACAGATACGCAGTATTTT

J: TRBJ2-7
size: once
V: TRBV10-2
length: 13
D: -
CDR3: CASSDLARYEQYF
DNA: TGCGCCAGCAGTGACCTAGCGCGTTACGAGCAGTACTTC

J: TRBJ1-2
size: -
V: TRBV6-5
length: 14
D: TRBD1
CDR3: CASSYPGGRDGYTF
DNA: TGTGCCAGCAGTTACCCAGGGGGGCGGGATGGCTACACCTTC

J: TRBJ2-1
size: -
V: TRBV27
length: 14
D: -
CDR3: CASSAGVRGDEQFF
DNA: TGTGCCAGCAGTGCCGGAGTACGGGGCGATGAGCAGTTCTTC

J: TRBJ2-1
size: -
V: TRBV7-3
length: 15
D: TRBD2
CDR3: CASSGRTSGFNEQFF
DNA: TGTGCCAGCAGCGGACGCACTAGCGGGTTCAATGAGCAGTTCTTC

J: TRBJ1-5
size: -
V: TRBV21-1
length: 15
D: -
CDR3: CASTGDIKSNQPQHF
DNA: TGTGCCAGCACCGGGGACATTAAGAGCAATCAGCCCCAGCATTTT

J: TRBJ2-5
size: -
V: TRBV14
length: 15
D: TRBD2
CDR3: CASSYSLTGGETQYF
DNA: TGTGCCAGCAGCTACAGCTTGACGGGGGGAGAGACCCAGTACTTC

J: TRBJ1-2
size: -
V: TRBV19
length: 14
D: -
CDR3: CASQPRRDIRGYTF
DNA: TGTGCCAGTCAACCTCGGAGGGACATTCGGGGCTACACCTTC

J: TRBJ1-1
size: -
V: TRBV5-6
length: 14
D: -
CDR3: CASSLSTRLAEAFF
DNA: TGTGCCAGCAGCTTAAGCACACGTTTAGCTGAAGCTTTCTTT

J: TRBJ2-7
size: -
V: TRBV6-5
length: 15
D: -
CDR3: CASSYSQGTGTEQYF
DNA: TGTGCCAGCAGTTACTCCCAAGGAACAGGGACCGAGCAGTACTTC

J: TRBJ1-1
size: -
V: TRBV29-1
length: 15
D: TRBD1
CDR3: CSAGGTGGGRAEAFF
DNA: TGCAGCGCAGGGGGGACAGGGGGTGGTCGAGCTGAAGCTTTCTTT

J: TRBJ2-7
size: -
V: TRBV5-1
length: 12
D: -
CDR3: CASSLSGPEQYF
DNA: TGCGCCAGCAGCTTGTCCGGTCCCGAGCAGTACTTC

J: TRBJ2-7
size: -
V: TRBV18
length: 15
D: TRBD2
CDR3: CASSPIGLATYEQYF
DNA: TGTGCCAGCTCACCAATCGGACTAGCGACCTACGAGCAGTACTTC

J: TRBJ2-1
size: once
V: TRBV27
length: 17
D: -
CDR3: CASSLNRGLPGLNEQFF
DNA: TGTGCCAGCAGTTTAAATAGAGGCCTCCCAGGCCTCAATGAGCAGTTCTTC

J: TRBJ2-1
size: -
V: TRBV7-6
length: 15
D: -
CDR3: CASSLGTYTDNEQFF
DNA: TGTGCCAGCAGCTTAGGGACGTATACCGACAATGAGCAGTTCTTC

J: TRBJ2-7
size: -
V: TRBV27
length: 13
D: -
CDR3: CASSALASYEQYF
DNA: TGTGCCAGCAGTGCACTAGCCTCCTACGAGCAGTACTTC

J: TRBJ2-5
size: -
V: TRBV23-1
length: 14
D: TRBD1
CDR3: CASSPSTGGETQYF
DNA: TGCGCCAGCAGTCCATCGACAGGGGGAGAGACCCAGTACTTC

J: TRBJ2-1
size: -
V: TRBV5-1
length: 14
D: -
CDR3: CASSLVFPHNEQFF
DNA: TGCGCCAGCAGCCTGGTCTTTCCTCACAATGAGCAGTTCTTC

J: TRBJ2-7
size: -
V: TRBV5-1
length: 17
D: -
CDR3: CASSRGTRLFLSYEQYF
DNA: TGCGCCAGCAGCCGAGGGACACGACTCTTCCTCTCCTACGAGCAGTACTTC

J: TRBJ2-7
size: -
V: TRBV27
length: 13
D: -
CDR3: CASSVYESNEQYF
DNA: TGTGCCAGCAGTGTGTACGAATCCAACGAGCAGTACTTC

J: TRBJ1-3
size: -
V: TRBV13
length: 15
D: -
CDR3: CASSPIGESGNTIYF
DNA: TGTGCCAGCAGCCCGATAGGAGAATCTGGAAACACCATATATTTT

J: TRBJ2-2
size: -
V: TRBV30
length: 14
D: -
CDR3: CAWSDGADTGELFF
DNA: TGTGCCTGGAGCGACGGTGCCGACACCGGGGAGCTGTTTTTT

J: TRBJ2-6
size: -
V: TRBV14
length: 17
D: -
CDR3: CASSRLVYGAGANVLTF
DNA: TGTGCCAGCAGCAGGCTGGTATATGGAGCTGGGGCCAACGTCCTGACTTTC

J: TRBJ1-1
size: -
V: TRBV19
length: 11
D: -
CDR3: CASWQGYEAFF
DNA: TGTGCAAGTTGGCAAGGGTATGAAGCTTTCTTT

J: TRBJ1-1
size: once
V: TRBV19
length: 20
D: TRBD1
CDR3: CASSVLPGQGRFHMNTEAFF
DNA: TGTGCCAGTAGTGTGTTACCGGGACAGGGGCGCTTTCATATGAACACTGAAGCTTTCTTT